Detailed here is one TCR beta chain. The antigen remains unidentified. Sequencing was performed with immunoSEQ multiplex PCR; in TCRdb, only in-frame clones are kept and a portion is missing. This table has tens of thousands of clones, roughly 88% appearing once. These data are taken from a study of T cell responses to AZD1222 COVID-19 vaccine. Study outcomes and limitations: Seropositive at baseline were only a handful of AZD1222 recipients. Targets within unmutated variant regions were reportedly found for nearly half of spike-specific TCRs.

The junction had 8 bases not matched to a gene; V was cut back by 6 bases and J by 1 base. The length of the CDR3 is 16 residues. Germline V gives CDR1 MDHEN, CDR2 SYDVKM. Second-dose intervals near 4 or 12 weeks were combined. The receptor's source is an adult who received the AZD1222 COVID-19 vaccine. The genes are TRBV28 and TRBJ1-1; 10 bases map to TRBD1. The sample here was peripheral blood, taken 28 days after the second AZD1222 dose. The CDR3, as DNA: TGTGCCAGCAGGCTGTGGACAGGGGGTAGGAACACTGAAGCTTTCTTT. It specifies CASRLWTGGRNTEAFF.